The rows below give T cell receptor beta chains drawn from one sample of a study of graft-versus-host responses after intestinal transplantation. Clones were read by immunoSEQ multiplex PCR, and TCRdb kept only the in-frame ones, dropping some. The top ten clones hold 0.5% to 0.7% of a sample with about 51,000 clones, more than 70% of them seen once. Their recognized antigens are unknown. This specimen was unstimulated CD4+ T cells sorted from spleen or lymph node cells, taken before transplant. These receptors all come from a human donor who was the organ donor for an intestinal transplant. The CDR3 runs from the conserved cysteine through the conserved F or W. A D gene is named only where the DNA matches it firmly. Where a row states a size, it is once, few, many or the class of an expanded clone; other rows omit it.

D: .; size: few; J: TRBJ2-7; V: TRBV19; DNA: TGTGCCAGTAGTGCCGAGACAGGTGGGGCCTACGAGCAGTACTTC; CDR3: CASSAETGGAYEQYF
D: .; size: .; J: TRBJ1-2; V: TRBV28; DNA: TGTGCCAGCAGTTCCACAGGGCCCTATGGCTACACCTTC; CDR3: CASSSTGPYGYTF
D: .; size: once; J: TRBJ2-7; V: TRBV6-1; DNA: TGTGCCAGCAGTGCCCCCTTAGGGGCAGGATTAAACGAGCAGTACTTC; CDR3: CASSAPLGAGLNEQYF
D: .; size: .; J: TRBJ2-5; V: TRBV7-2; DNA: TGTGCCAGCAGCTTAAAACGGGGAGAACAAGAGACCCAGTACTTC; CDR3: CASSLKRGEQETQYF
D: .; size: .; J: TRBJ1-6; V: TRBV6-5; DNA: TGTGCCAGCAGTTACTCGAGTACTAATTCACCCCTCCACTTT; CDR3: CASSYSSTNSPLHF
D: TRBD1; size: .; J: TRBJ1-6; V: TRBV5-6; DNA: TGTGCCAGCAGCTCCTTACAGGGGGCGCGCAATTCACCCCTCCACTTT; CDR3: CASSSLQGARNSPLHF
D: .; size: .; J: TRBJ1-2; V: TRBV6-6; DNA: TGTGCCAGCAGTTATCTAATGGGGGAGGCTAACTATGGCTACACCTTC; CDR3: CASSYLMGEANYGYTF
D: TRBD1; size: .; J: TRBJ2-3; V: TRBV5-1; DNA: TGCGCCAGCAGCTCACAGGGGCACCGCACAGATACGCAGTATTTT; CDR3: CASSSQGHRTDTQYF
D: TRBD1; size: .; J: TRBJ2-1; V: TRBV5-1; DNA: TGCGCCAGCCGCCAAAACCTACAGGGGGCGAGTCAGTTCTTC; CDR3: CASRQNLQGASQFF
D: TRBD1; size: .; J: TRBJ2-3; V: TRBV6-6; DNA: TGTGCCAGCAGACCTCCGGGACAGGGCACAGATACGCAGTATTTT; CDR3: CASRPPGQGTDTQYF
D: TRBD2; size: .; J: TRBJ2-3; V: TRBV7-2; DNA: TGTGCCAGCAGCTTTACGCGGCTAGCGGGAGCAGATACGCAGTATTTT; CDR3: CASSFTRLAGADTQYF
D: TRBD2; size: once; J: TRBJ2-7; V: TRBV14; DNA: TGTGCCAGCAGCCCCCATGGTAGCGGGAGCTACGAGCAGTACTTC; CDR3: CASSPHGSGSYEQYF
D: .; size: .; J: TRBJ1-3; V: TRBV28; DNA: TGTGCCAGCAGACCGGGGGGGGCTGGAAACACCATATATTTT; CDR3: CASRPGGAGNTIYF
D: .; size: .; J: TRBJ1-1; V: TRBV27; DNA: TGTGCCAGCAGTTCGCCCCCGGGGACACCGAACACTGAAGCTTTCTTT; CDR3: CASSSPPGTPNTEAFF
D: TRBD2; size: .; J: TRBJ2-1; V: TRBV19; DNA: TGTGCCAGTAGCACTAGCGGCCTTTTTGTAGGTGAGCAGTTCTTC; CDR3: CASSTSGLFVGEQFF
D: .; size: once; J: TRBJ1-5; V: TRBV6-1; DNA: TGTGCCAGCAGTGAAGGGGGCGCCTATAGGTTTAGCAATCAGCCCCAGCATTTT; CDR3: CASSEGGAYRFSNQPQHF
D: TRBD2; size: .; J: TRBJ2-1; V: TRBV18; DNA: TGTGCCAGCTCGCGGACTAGCGGACATTACAATGAGCAGTTCTTC; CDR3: CASSRTSGHYNEQFF
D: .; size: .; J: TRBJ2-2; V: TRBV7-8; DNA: TGTGCCACCAAAGCCCGGGAGAGCTTGAACACCGGGGAGCTGTTTTTT; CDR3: CATKARESLNTGELFF
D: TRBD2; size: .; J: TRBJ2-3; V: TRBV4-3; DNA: TGCGCCAGCAGCCAAGATAGCGGGGGGGGAGATACGCAGTATTTT; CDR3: CASSQDSGGGDTQYF
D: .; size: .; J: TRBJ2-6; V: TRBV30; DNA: TGTGCCTGGCTCAAGTTCAGGGTGAGGGGGGCCAACGTCCTGACTTTC; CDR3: CAWLKFRVRGANVLTF
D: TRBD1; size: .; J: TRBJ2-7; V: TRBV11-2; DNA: TGTGCCAGCAGCTCCGGGACAGGGGGCTCCTACGAGCAGTACTTC; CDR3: CASSSGTGGSYEQYF
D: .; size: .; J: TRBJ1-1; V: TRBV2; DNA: TGTGCCAGCACCGCACAGGGTGCTGAAGCTTTCTTT; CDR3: CASTAQGAEAFF
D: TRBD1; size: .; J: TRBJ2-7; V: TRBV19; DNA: TGTGCCAGTAGCAACCCCGGGACAGGATCCTACGAGCAGTACTTC; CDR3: CASSNPGTGSYEQYF
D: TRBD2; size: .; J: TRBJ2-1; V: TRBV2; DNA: TGTGCCAGCAGTGTCCCCACGTCTTCTAGCGGGAGCGTCGATGAGCAGTTCTTC; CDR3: CASSVPTSSSGSVDEQFF
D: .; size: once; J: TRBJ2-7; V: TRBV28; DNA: TGTGCCAGCACGAGGGGGTGGGGGCAGTACTTC; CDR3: CASTRGWGQYF
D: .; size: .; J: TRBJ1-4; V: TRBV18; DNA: TGTGCCAGCTCGCCTCCTCCAATTGGAGGTGAAAAACTGTTTTTT; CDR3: CASSPPPIGGEKLFF
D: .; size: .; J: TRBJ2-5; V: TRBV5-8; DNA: TGTGCCAGCAGCTTCGGGAGAGAGACCCAGTACTTC; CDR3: CASSFGRETQYF
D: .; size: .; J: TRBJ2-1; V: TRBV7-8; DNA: TGTGCCAGCAGCTTAAGGGTGGACATTGAGCAGTTCTTC; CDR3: CASSLRVDIEQFF
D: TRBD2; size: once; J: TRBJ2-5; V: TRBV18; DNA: TGTGCCAGCTCCCTGACTAGCGGGAACCAAGAGACCCAGTACTTC; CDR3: CASSLTSGNQETQYF
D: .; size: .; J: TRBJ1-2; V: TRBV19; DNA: TGTGCCAGTAGTATAGATGGCCTCGGGAGATTCTATGGCTACACCTTC; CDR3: CASSIDGLGRFYGYTF
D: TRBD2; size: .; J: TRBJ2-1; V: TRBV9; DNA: TGTGCCAGCAGCGTAGGGGGGACTAGCGGGAACAGGAATGAGCAGTTCTTC; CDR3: CASSVGGTSGNRNEQFF
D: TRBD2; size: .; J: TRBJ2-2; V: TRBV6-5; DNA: TGTGCCAGCGCCGGGACTAGCTCGGCTACCGGGGAGCTGTTTTTT; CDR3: CASAGTSSATGELFF
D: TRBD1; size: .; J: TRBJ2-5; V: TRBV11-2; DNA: TGTGCCAGCAGCTTAATGGACAGGGACACTACCTACCAAGAGACCCAGTACTTC; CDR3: CASSLMDRDTTYQETQYF
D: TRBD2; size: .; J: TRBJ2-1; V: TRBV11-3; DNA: TGTGCCAGCAGCTTAGTTCCTAGCGGGAGGAGCAATGAGCAGTTCTTC; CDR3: CASSLVPSGRSNEQFF
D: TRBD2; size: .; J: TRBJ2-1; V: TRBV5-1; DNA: TGCGCCAGCAGCTCCGGGACTAGCGGGGAGAATGAGCAGTTCTTC; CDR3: CASSSGTSGENEQFF
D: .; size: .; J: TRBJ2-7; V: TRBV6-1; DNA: TGTGCCAGCAGCCCCCTCGGCGGTTTACCCTACGAGCAGTACTTC; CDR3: CASSPLGGLPYEQYF
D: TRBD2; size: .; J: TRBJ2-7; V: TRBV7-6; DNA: TGTGCCAGCAGTTCAACGCACCGCGGGAGTAGCCCCTACGAGCAGTACTTC; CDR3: CASSSTHRGSSPYEQYF
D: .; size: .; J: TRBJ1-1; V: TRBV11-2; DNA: TGTGCCAGCAGCTTAAGTATCGGGACAGAAGCTTTCTTT; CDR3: CASSLSIGTEAFF
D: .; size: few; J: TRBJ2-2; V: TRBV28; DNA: TGTGCCAGCAGTTTCCCAGGGGCCAGCACCGGGGAGCTGTTTTTT; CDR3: CASSFPGASTGELFF
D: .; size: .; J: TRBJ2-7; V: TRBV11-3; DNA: TGTGCCAGCAGCTTAGGACAGCAACCCTACGAGCAGTACTTC; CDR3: CASSLGQQPYEQYF
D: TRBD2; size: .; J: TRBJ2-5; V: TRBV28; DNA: TGTGCCAGCAGCGGCGGACTAGCGGGCCGCCTGAAGTACTTC; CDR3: CASSGGLAGRLKYF
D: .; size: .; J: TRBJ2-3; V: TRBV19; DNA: TGTGCCAGTAAGGAGCGTCTTCCAGATACGCAGTATTTT; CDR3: CASKERLPDTQYF
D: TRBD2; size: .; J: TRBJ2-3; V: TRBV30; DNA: TGTGCCTGGAGTGTACGCGGGAGCTGGACAGATACGCAGTATTTT; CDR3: CAWSVRGSWTDTQYF
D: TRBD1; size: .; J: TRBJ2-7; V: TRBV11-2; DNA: TGTGCCAGCAGCTATCTCAGGGGGCTGGGGGAGCAGTACTTC; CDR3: CASSYLRGLGEQYF
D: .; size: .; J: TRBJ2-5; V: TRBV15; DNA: TGTGCCACCAGCAGAGATAGGACAGCTTTTGAGACCCAGTACTTC; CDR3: CATSRDRTAFETQYF
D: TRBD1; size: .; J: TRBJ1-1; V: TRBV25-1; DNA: TGTGCCAACGAGAGAGGGTTCGACAGGGAAGAAGCTTTCTTT; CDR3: CANERGFDREEAFF
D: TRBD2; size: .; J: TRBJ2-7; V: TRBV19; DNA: TGTGCCAGTAGTTGGGGAGGGACCTACGAGCAGTACTTC; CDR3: CASSWGGTYEQYF
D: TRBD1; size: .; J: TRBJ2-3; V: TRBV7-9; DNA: TGTGCCAGCAGCTTGGACCCGGGACAGGGGAAAGATACGCAGTATTTT; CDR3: CASSLDPGQGKDTQYF
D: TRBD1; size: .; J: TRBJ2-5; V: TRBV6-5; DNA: TGTGCCAGCAGTTCCTTCGACGCCGGGACAGGAGAGACCCAGTACTTC; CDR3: CASSSFDAGTGETQYF
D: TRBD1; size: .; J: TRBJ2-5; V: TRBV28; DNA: TGTGCCAGCAGTGGGGGACAGGGTAAAGAGACCCAGTACTTC; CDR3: CASSGGQGKETQYF
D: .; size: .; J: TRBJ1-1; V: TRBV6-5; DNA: TGTGCCAGCAGTGGTCTGGACAGGAACACTGAAGCTTTCTTT; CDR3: CASSGLDRNTEAFF